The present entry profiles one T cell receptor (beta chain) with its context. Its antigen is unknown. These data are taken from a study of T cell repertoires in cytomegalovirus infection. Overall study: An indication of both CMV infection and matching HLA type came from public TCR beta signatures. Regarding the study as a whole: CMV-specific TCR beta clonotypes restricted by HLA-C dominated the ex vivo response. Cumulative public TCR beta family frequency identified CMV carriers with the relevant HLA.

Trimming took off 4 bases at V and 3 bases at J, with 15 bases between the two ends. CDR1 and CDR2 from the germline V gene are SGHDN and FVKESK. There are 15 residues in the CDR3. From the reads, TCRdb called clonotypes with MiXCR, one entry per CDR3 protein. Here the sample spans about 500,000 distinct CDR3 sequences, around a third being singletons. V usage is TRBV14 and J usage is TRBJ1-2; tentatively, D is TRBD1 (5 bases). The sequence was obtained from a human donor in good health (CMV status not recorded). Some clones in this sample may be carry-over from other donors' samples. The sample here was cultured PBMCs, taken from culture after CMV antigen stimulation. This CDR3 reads CASSLRDPRYYGYTF. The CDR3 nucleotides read TGTGCCAGCAGCCTTCGGGACCCCAGGTACTATGGCTACACCTTC.